In its sample, the clone carrying this TCR beta chain was seen a few times. Germline V CDR1 and CDR2: LNHDA, SQIVND (reference sequence). V lost 7 bases and J 3 bases, leaving 13 bases between the germline ends. There are 14 residues in the CDR3. The sample comes from a study of sequential checkpoint blockade in melanoma. The treatment denotes: randomized to nivolumab then ipilimumab (arm A) or the reverse (arm B). PBMC sorting kept live CD3+CD8+ cells without CD19 or CD56. The repertoire was sequenced with immunoSEQ multiplex PCR; TCRdb's copy has only in-frame clones and lacks some. This sample has roughly 30,000 clones, with 82% found just once.

Source: CD8+ T cells sorted from blood (inferred from file names), taken from a patient given nivolumab and ipilimumab in sequence. The receptor comes from a human donor with melanoma. This chain links TRBV19 with TRBJ2-1, with D possibly TRBD1 on 5 matching bases. The CDR3 coding sequence is TGTGCCAGTACCGCCACCAGGGACTACAATGAGCAGTTCTTC. Protein sequence: CASTATRDYNEQFF.